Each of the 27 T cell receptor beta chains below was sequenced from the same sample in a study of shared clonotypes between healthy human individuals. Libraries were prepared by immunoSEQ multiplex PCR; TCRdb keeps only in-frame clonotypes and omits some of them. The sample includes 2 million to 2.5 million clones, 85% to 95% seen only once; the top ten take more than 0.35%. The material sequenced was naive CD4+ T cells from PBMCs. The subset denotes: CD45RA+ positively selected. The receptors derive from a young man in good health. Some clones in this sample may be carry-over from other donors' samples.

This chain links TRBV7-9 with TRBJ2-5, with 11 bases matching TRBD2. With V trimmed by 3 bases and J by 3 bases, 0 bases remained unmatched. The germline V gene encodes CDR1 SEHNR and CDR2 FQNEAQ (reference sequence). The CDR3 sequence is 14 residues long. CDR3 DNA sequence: TGTGCCAGCAGCTTGACTAGCGGGAAAGAGACCCAGTACTTC. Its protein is CASSLTSGKETQYF.

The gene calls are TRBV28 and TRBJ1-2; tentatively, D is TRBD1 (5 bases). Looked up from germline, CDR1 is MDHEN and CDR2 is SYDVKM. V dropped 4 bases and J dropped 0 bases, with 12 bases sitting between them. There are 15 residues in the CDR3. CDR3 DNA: TGTGCCAGCAGTTCCCATACGACAGCTAACTATGGCTACACCTTC. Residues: CASSSHTTANYGYTF.

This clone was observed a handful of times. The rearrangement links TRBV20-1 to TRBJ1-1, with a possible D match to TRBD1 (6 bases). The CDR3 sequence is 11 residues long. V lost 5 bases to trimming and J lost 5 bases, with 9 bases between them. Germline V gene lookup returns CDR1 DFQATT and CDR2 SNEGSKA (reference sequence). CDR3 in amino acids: CSAHRETEAFF. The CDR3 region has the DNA TGCAGTGCTCACAGGGAGACTGAAGCTTTCTTT.

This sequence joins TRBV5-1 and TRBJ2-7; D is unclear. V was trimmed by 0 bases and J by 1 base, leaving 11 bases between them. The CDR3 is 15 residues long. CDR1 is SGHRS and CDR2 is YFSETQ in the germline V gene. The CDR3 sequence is CASSLVWEGSYEQYF. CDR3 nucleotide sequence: TGCGCCAGCAGCTTGGTCTGGGAAGGGTCCTACGAGCAGTACTTC.

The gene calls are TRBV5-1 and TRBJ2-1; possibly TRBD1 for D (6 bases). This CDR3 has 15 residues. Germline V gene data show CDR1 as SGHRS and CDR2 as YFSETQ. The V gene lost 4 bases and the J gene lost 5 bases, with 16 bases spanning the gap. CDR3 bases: TGCGCCAGCAGCGCGGACAGAACTTTCCACAATGAGCAGTTCTTC. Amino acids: CASSADRTFHNEQFF.

CDR3 bases: TGTGCCAGCAGTCCATCGGTTTGGGAGCAGTACTTC. Protein product: CASSPSVWEQYF. This chain uses TRBV28 with TRBJ2-7; no clear D gene. CDR1 and CDR2 (germline): MDHEN, SYDVKM. Between the trimmed V and J ends, which lost 5 bases and 7 bases, there was a span of 12 bases. The length of the CDR3 is 12 residues.

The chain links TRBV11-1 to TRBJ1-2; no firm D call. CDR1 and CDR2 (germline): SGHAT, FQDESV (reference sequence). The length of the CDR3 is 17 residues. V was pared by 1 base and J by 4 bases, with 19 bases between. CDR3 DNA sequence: TGTGCCAGCAGCTTAGTCGTGCTTCCACTGAGCGCCTATGGCTACACCTTC. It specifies CASSLVVLPLSAYGYTF.

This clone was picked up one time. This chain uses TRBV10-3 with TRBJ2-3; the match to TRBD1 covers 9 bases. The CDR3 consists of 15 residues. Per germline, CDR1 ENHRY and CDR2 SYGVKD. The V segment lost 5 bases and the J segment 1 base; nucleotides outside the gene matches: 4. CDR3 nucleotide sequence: TGTGCCATCAGTCAACAGGGGGCGGGCACAGATACGCAGTATTTT. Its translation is CAISQQGAGTDTQYF.

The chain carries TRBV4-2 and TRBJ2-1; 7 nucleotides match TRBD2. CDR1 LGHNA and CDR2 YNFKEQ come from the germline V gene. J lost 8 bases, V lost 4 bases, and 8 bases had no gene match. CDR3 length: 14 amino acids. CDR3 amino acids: CASSRPTGGDEQFF. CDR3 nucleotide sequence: TGTGCCAGCAGCCGCCCCACGGGAGGCGATGAGCAGTTCTTC.

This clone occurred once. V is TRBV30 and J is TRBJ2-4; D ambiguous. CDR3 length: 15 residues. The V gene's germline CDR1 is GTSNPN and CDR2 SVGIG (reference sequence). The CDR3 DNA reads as TGTGTCCTAGGGCCTCTAGAAAGGGCCAAAAACATTCAGTACTTC. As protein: CVLGPLERAKNIQYF. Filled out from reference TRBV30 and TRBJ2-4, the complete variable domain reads SQTIHQWPATLVQPVGSPLSLECTVEGTSNPNLYWYRQAAGRGLQLLFYSVGIGQISSEVPQNLSASRPQDRQFILSSKKLLLSDSGFYLCVLGPLERAKNIQYFGAGTRLSVL.

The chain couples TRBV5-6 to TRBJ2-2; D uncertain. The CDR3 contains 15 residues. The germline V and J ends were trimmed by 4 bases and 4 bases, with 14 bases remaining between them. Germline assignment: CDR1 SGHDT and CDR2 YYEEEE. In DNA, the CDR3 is TGTGCCAGCAGCCGAATGGGCAGGTCCACCGGGGAGCTGTTTTTT. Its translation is CASSRMGRSTGELFF.

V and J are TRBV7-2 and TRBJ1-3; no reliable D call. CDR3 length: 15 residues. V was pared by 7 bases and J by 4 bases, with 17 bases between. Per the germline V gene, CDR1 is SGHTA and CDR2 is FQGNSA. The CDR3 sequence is CASTTPGLYGNTIYF. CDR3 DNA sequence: TGTGCCAGCACCACCCCGGGCCTCTACGGAAACACCATATATTTT.

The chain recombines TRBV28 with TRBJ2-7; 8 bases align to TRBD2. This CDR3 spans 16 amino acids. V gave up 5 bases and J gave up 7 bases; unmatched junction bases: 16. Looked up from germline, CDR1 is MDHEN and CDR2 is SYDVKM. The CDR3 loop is CASSPASLAEIGEQYF. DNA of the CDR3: TGTGCCAGCAGTCCCGCTTCACTAGCGGAAATTGGGGAGCAGTACTTC.

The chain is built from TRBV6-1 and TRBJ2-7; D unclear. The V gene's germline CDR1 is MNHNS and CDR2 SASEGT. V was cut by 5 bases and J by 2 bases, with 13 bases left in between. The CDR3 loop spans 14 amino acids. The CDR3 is CASSSRTETYEQYF. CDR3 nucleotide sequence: TGTGCCAGCAGTTCTAGGACGGAGACCTACGAGCAGTACTTC.

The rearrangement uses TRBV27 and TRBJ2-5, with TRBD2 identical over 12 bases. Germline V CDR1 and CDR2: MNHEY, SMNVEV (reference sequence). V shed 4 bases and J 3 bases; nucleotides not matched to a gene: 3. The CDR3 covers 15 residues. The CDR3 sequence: CASSSWTSGKETQYF. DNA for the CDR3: TGTGCCAGCAGTTCGTGGACTAGCGGGAAAGAGACCCAGTACTTC.

The CDR3 DNA follows: TGTGCCAGCAGCCTCGGGACAGGGGTGGACGAGCAGTACTTC. It codes for CASSLGTGVDEQYF. The genes are TRBV7-3 and TRBJ2-7, with 10 bases aligning to TRBD1. Looked up from germline, CDR1 is SGHTA and CDR2 is FQGTGA. The V gene end was trimmed by 5 bases and the J gene end by 5 bases; junction bases not matched to a gene: 6. The CDR3 runs to 14 residues.

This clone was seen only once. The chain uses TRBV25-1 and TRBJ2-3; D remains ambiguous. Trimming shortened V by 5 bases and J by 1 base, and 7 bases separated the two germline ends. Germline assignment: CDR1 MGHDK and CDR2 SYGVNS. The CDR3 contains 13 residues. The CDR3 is CASSLSGTDTQYF. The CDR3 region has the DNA TGTGCCAGCAGTTTATCGGGCACAGATACGCAGTATTTT.

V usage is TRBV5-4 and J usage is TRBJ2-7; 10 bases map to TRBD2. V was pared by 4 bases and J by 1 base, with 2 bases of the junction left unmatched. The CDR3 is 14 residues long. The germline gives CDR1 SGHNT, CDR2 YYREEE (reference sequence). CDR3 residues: CASSPSGRSYEQYF. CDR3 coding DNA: TGTGCCAGCAGCCCTAGCGGGAGATCCTACGAGCAGTACTTC.

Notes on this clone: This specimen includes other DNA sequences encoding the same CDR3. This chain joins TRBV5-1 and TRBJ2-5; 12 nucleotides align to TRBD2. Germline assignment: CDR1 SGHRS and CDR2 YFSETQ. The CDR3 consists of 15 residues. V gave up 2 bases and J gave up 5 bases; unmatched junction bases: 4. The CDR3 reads CASSLRLAGEETQYF. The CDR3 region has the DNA TGCGCCAGCAGCTTACGACTAGCGGGAGAGGAGACCCAGTACTTC.

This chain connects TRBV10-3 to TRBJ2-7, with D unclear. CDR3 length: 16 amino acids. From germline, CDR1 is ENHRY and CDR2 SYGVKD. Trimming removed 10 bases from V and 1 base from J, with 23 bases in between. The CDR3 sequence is CATDSGRAAVSYEQYF. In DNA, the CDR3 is TGTGCCACCGACTCCGGACGGGCGGCCGTGTCCTACGAGCAGTACTTC.

This CDR3 reads CASTDRGRAISPLHF. The CDR3 DNA sequence: TGTGCCAGCACCGACAGGGGCAGAGCCATATCACCCCTCCACTTT. The J gene is TRBJ1-6, the V gene TRBV25-1; 8 bases map to TRBD1. This CDR3 spans 15 amino acids. Germline values: CDR1 MGHDK, CDR2 SYGVNS. The junction had 12 bases not matched to a gene; V was cut back by 7 bases and J by 10 bases.

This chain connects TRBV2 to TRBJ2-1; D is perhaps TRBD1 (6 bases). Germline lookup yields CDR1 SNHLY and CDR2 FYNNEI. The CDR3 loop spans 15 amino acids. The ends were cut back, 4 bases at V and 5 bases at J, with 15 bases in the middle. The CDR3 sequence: CASSATGKVNNEQFF. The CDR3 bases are TGTGCCAGCAGTGCGACAGGAAAGGTCAACAATGAGCAGTTCTTC.

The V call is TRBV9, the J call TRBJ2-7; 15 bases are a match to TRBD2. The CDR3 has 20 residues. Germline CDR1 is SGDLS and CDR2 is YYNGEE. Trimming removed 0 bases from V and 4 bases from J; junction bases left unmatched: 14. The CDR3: CASSVGEGLAGGVTGYEQYF. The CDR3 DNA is TGTGCCAGCAGCGTAGGGGAGGGACTAGCGGGAGGCGTCACGGGGTACGAGCAGTACTTC.

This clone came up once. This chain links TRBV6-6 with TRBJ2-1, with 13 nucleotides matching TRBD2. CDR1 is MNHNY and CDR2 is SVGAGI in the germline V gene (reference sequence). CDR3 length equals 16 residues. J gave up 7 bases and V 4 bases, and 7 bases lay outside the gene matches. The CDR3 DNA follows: TGTGCCAGCAGTTTACTGACTAGCGGGAGGCTGAATGAGCAGTTCTTC. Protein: CASSLLTSGRLNEQFF.

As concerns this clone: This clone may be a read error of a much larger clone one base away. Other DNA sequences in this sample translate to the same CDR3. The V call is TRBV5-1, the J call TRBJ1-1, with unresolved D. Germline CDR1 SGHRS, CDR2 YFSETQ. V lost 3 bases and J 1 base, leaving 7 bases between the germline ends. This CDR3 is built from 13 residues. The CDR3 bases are TGCGCCAGCAGCTCGGAGGGGAACACTGAAGCTTTCTTT. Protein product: CASSSEGNTEAFF.

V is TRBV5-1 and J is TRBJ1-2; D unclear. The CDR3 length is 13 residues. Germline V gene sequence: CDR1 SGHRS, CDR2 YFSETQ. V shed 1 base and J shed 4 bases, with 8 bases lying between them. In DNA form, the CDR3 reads TGCGCCAGCAGCTTGTGGCCAGCCTATGGCTACACCTTC. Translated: CASSLWPAYGYTF. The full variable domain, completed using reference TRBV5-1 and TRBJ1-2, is KAGVTQTPRYLIKTRGQQVTLSCSPISGHRSVSWYQQTPGQGLQFLFEYFSETQRNKGNFPGRFSGRQFSNSRSEMNVSTLELGDSALYLCASSLWPAYGYTFGSGTRLTVV.

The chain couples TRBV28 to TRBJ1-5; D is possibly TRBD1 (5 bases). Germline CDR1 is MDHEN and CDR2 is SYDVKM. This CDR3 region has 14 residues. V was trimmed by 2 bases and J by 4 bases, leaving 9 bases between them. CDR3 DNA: TGTGCCAGCAGTTTAGGGGCCCGGAATCAGCCCCAGCATTTT. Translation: CASSLGARNQPQHF.